This entry lists 16 T cell receptor beta chains sequenced from one sample in a study of blood T cell repertoires in COVID-19. The table came from immunoSEQ multiplex PCR; TCRdb's copy has only in-frame clones and leaves some out. The data show 95,000 to 100,000 clones, about 89% seen once. Specimen: peripheral blood. These receptors all stem from a man in his fifties or sixties with acute or convalescent COVID-19.

The CDR3 protein is CASSQVRADEQFF. DNA of the CDR3: TGCGCCAGCAGCCAAGTACGCGCCGATGAGCAGTTCTTC. V usage is TRBV4-3 and J usage is TRBJ2-1; D gene ambiguous. The CDR3 is 13 residues long. V was trimmed by 1 base and J by 8 bases, leaving 9 bases between them. CDR1 is LGHNA, CDR2 YSLEER, per germline.

The V call is TRBV21-1, the J call TRBJ2-7; TRBD2 is taken as the D call from the table, unchecked against the DNA. TRBV21-1 is recorded as a pseudogene. The CDR3 sequence is 16 residues long. CDR3 amino acids: CASSRSSGGTSYEQYF. The DNA of the CDR3 is TGTGCCAGCAGCAGGAGTAGCGGGGGAACCTCCTACGAGCAGTACTTC.

V is TRBV5-1 and J is TRBJ2-5, with 7 nucleotides matching TRBD1. The CDR3 covers 15 residues. Per the germline V gene, CDR1 is SGHRS and CDR2 is YFSETQ. V gave up 0 bases and J gave up 5 bases; unmatched junction bases: 7. The CDR3, as DNA: TGCGCCAGCAGCTTGGTCCCGACAGGGACGGAGACCCAGTACTTC. Encoded protein: CASSLVPTGTETQYF.

V and J are TRBV7-2 and TRBJ2-2, with D uncertain. The CDR3 is 14 residues long. V was shortened by 1 base and J by 4 bases, with 7 bases between the two germline ends. Germline V lookup: CDR1 SGHTA, CDR2 FQGNSA. In DNA, the CDR3 is TGTGCCAGCAGCTTAGTTCCTAGCACCGGGGAGCTGTTTTTT. It is translated as CASSLVPSTGELFF.

The chain combines TRBV28 with TRBJ1-5, with TRBD1 identical over 9 bases. V dropped 5 bases and J dropped 5; count of bases not matched to a gene: 7. This CDR3 is built from 15 residues. From germline, CDR1 is MDHEN and CDR2 SYDVKM. The CDR3 nucleotides are TGTGCCAGCAGTCCAGTTGACAGGGGGGATCAGCCCCAGCATTTT. It yields the protein CASSPVDRGDQPQHF. The full variable domain, with the rest looked up from reference TRBV28 and TRBJ1-5, is DVKVTQSSRYLVKRTGEKVFLECVQDMDHENMFWYRQDPGLGLRLIYFSYDVKMKEKGDIPEGYSVSREKKERFSLILESASTNQTSMYLCASSPVDRGDQPQHFGDGTRLSIL.

The CDR3 sequence is CASSQPRQGQNTEAFF. Here the CDR3 DNA reads TGCGCCAGCAGCCAACCACGACAGGGGCAGAACACTGAAGCTTTCTTT. The gene calls are TRBV4-1 and TRBJ1-1; 8 bases line up with TRBD1. The ends lost 2 bases at V and 1 base at J; junction bases unmatched: 6. Germline CDR1 MGHRA, CDR2 YSYEKL. The CDR3 has 16 residues.

V and J are TRBV9 and TRBJ2-2; weak D call: TRBD2 (5 bases). Looked up from germline, CDR1 is SGDLS and CDR2 is YYNGEE. V lost 0 bases, J lost 0 bases, and 9 bases lay in between. The CDR3 length is 16 residues. The CDR3 sequence is CASSVEAATNTGELFF. DNA of the CDR3: TGTGCCAGCAGCGTAGAAGCGGCCACGAACACCGGGGAGCTGTTTTTT.

The chain links TRBV13 to TRBJ1-3, with a weak D call TRBD1 (5 bases). CDR1 and CDR2 from the germline V gene are PRHDT and FYEKMQ (reference sequence). Trimming removed 3 bases from V and 2 bases from J, with 8 bases in between. The CDR3 loop spans 14 amino acids. CDR3 in amino acids: CASSFWGAGNTIYF. Here the CDR3 DNA reads TGTGCCAGCAGCTTCTGGGGGGCTGGAAACACCATATATTTT.

V gene TRBV2 combines with J gene TRBJ2-7; a possible D gene is TRBD2 (5 bases). CDR1 is SNHLY and CDR2 is FYNNEI in the germline V gene. The CDR3 contains 13 residues. Between the trimmed V and J ends, which lost 6 bases and 2 bases, there was a span of 11 bases. As DNA, the CDR3 is TGTGCCAGCAGAGCGGACGGCACCTACGAGCAGTACTTC. It codes for CASRADGTYEQYF. The full variable domain, its missing parts supplied by reference TRBV2 and TRBJ2-7, is EPEVTQTPSHQVTQMGQEVILRCVPISNHLYFYWYRQILGQKVEFLVSFYNNEISEKSEIFDDQFSVERPDGSNFTLKIRSTKLEDSAMYFCASRADGTYEQYFGPGTRLTVT.

The chain recombines TRBV3-1 (or the pseudogene TRBV3-2) with TRBJ2-4; D not resolved. Between the trimmed V and J ends, which lost 4 bases and 8 bases, there was a span of 9 bases. The V gene's germline CDR1 is LGHDT and CDR2 YNNKEL (reference sequence). The CDR3 spans 12 residues. The CDR3 protein is CASSPSPDIQYF. The CDR3 DNA reads TGTGCCAGCAGCCCCTCCCCTGACATTCAGTACTTC.

The CDR3 DNA follows: TGTGCCAGCAGTACCCCTGGGGGGAGAGCCTACAATGAGCAGTTCTTC. It translates to CASSTPGGRAYNEQFF. J is TRBJ2-1 and V is TRBV6-6; tentatively, D is TRBD2 (6 bases). The CDR3 runs 16 residues. V was pared by 5 bases and J by 2 bases, with 16 bases between. Per the germline V gene, CDR1 is MNHNY and CDR2 is SVGAGI (reference sequence).

This clone occurred once. This chain uses TRBV9 with TRBJ1-1; 10 bases are shared with TRBD1. CDR1 is SGDLS and CDR2 is YYNGEE in the germline V gene. The J segment lost 6 bases and the V segment lost 3 bases, leaving 8 bases of the junction unmatched. The CDR3 is 15 amino acids. CDR3 bases: TGTGCCAGCAGCGCTCAGACAGGGGGCATCGCTGAAGCTTTCTTT. Translating gives CASSAQTGGIAEAFF.

The chain combines TRBV18 with TRBJ2-4; 8 bases are a match to TRBD1. The CDR3 is 15 amino acids. The V gene's germline CDR1 is KGHSH and CDR2 LQKENI. V lost 3 bases, J lost 6 bases, and 7 bases stayed unmatched. CDR3: CASSPGQGRLNIQYF. CDR3 nucleotide sequence: TGTGCCAGCTCACCCGGACAGGGTCGTTTAAACATTCAGTACTTC.

The chain joins TRBV15 to TRBJ1-6; 9 nucleotides align to TRBD1. This CDR3 spans 16 amino acids. J was trimmed by 10 bases and V by 1 base; bases with no gene match: 8. Germline-derived CDR1 and CDR2 are LNHNV and YYDKDF (reference sequence). The CDR3 protein is CATSRGTGGAGSPLHF. The CDR3, as DNA: TGTGCCACCAGCAGAGGAACAGGGGGCGCTGGCTCACCCCTCCACTTT.

The rearrangement uses TRBV7-2 and TRBJ1-1; 12 nucleotides align to TRBD1. Trimming took 9 bases from V and 3 from J; bases not matched to a gene: 8. Germline values: CDR1 SGHTA, CDR2 FQGNSA. The CDR3 runs to 15 residues. The CDR3 nucleotides read TGTGCCAGTTCGGGACAGGGGGCGGTGGACACTGAAGCTTTCTTT. Residues: CASSGQGAVDTEAFF.

The rearrangement uses TRBV27 and TRBJ1-2; D may be TRBD1 (5 bases). This CDR3 has 13 residues. In germline, CDR1 is MNHEY, CDR2 SMNVEV (reference sequence). Trimming took 7 bases from V and 6 from J, leaving 15 bases between them. CDR3 nucleotide sequence: TGTGCCAGCACCACCGGGGGGAAACATGGCTACACCTTC. This translates into CASTTGGKHGYTF.